This TCR beta chain is from a study of T cell repertoires in cytomegalovirus infection. Study-wide context: From public TCR beta signatures came an indication of both CMV infection and matching HLA type.

A remark on this clonotype: Its antigen is not identified.

CDR1 and CDR2 (germline): LGHDT, YNNKEL (reference sequence). This CDR3 comprises 13 residues. V was trimmed by 6 bases and J by 10 bases, leaving 13 bases between them. Each CDR3 protein gets one entry after TCRdb re-called the reads with MiXCR. Of 200,000 or so distinct CDR3 sequences listed, roughly 30% are singletons. Study-wide results and limits: Identification of carriers of CMV plus the relevant HLA was performed using cumulative public TCR beta family frequency. Ex vivo responses were dominated by HLA-C-restricted CMV-specific TCR beta clonotypes.

The chain couples TRBV3-1 to TRBJ1-6, with D perhaps TRBD1 (5 bases). This TCR came from a human donor in good health (CMV status not recorded). Some clones in this sample may be carry-over from other donors' samples. The specimen sequenced was PBMCs. The CDR3 nucleotides are TGTGCCAGCAGTCCGGGAGGGGACTCACCCCTCCACTTT. Amino acid sequence: CASSPGGDSPLHF.